The subject of this entry is one TCR beta chain. What antigen it recognizes has not been identified. No quality values exist for individual bases; no much larger clone is one base distant. The TCR beta CDR3 regions were amplified from the RNA transcripts. The first round of RT-PCR for the TCR CDR3 was performed with the HTBI primer set and the Qiagen OneStep RT-PCR kit. A second multiplex PCR round built the libraries, followed by size selection and purification. Sequencing of the libraries was done on an Illumina HiSeq2000 using paired-end 100 bp reads. On the authors' methods: SOAPnuke was used to process the raw data, with reads discarded if the reads contained adapters or uncalled bases, had a mean Phred below 15, or lacked an exact constant-primer or identifier match. High-quality paired reads were merged with COPE v1.2.5, and unique nucleotide sequences were defined as clonotypes. MiTCR v1.1 was used to align clonotypes to the IMGT TRBV, TRBD and TRBJ reference segments. Analysis was restricted to V-J combinations with a frequency above 0.0001, which covered 99.2% of repertoires. A TCS score was defined as the ratio of F50 (clonal expansion) to E x V (chaos), with BLOSUM62-based TCRdist applied between CDR3 peptides within each V-J. Welch's t-statistics and random forest reduced several hundred V-J features to roughly 13, which were used in a naive Bayes classifier (R e1071). The similarity between thyroid and blood repertoires was quantified using the Morisita-Horn index. TCRdb's own reprocessing of the public reads used fastp at Q25 and MiXCR and kept productive beta chains. Each CDR3 protein gets just one entry, which takes the most common genes and DNA from the rows behind it. V and J calls and clone size were set by TCRdb, not the authors. The sample has 75,000 to 100,000 distinct CDR3 sequences on record, roughly 40% of them singletons. The ten largest clonotypes hold about a tenth of the sample.

These data are taken from a study of T cells in Graves' hyperthyroidism and ophthalmopathy (dated by TCRdb to between 2018 and 2021). Study-level background: To identify distinguishing TCR V-J signatures, a discovery cohort of some 100 patients was used, comprising roughly 45 with Graves' ophthalmopathy and approximately 57 with stable Graves' hyperthyroidism. Prospective prediction of ophthalmopathy was tested in an independent validation cohort consisting of roughly 19 hyperthyroidism patients and some 17 patients who later progressed to ophthalmopathy. The roughly 100 discovery patients were randomly split 7:3 into training and test sets. Thyroid tissue and blood T-cell repertoires from over 5 Graves' hyperthyroidism patients were also compared in the study. Once sampling was done, hyperthyroidism patients were given methimazole at a starting dose of 30 mg daily, whereas ophthalmopathy patients were given high-dose intravenous methylprednisolone. According to the paper, TCR Vbeta CDR3 sequencing was carried out on some 140 peripheral blood samples, which came from 40 to 45 ophthalmopathy, 70 to 80 hyperthyroidism and roughly 17 progressor patients. The full study reports these points: In cross-validation, a model built on a 13 V-J signature told ophthalmopathy apart from stable hyperthyroidism with under 90% sensitivity and 81% to 82% specificity, and in testing the same model reached 80%/75%. Blood samples also contained most of the expanded thyroid clonotypes (frequency above 0.001), which suggests that blood repertoires may reflect thyroid immune responses. Sample size was not statistically predetermined, and blinding of investigators to group allocation was not performed. During validation, the model predicted progression to ophthalmopathy a median of about 6.5 months ahead of onset, with more than 60% sensitivity and 72% to 85% specificity.

Stable Graves' hyperthyroidism was defined as the absence of progression to ophthalmopathy over 18 months of follow-up. Hyperthyroidism patients were newly diagnosed, with disease duration under 2 months, and aged 18 to 65 years. The study excluded patients with uncontrolled infections, other autoimmune diseases, pregnancy or lactation. Clinical symptoms, serum thyroxine and TRAb, thyroid ultrasound, and orbital computed tomography formed the basis for the diagnoses. Total RNA was extracted using Trizol reagent, and RNA quality was assessed on an Agilent 2100 Bioanalyzer. Compared with germline, V lacks 6 bases and J lacks 8 bases; bases without a gene match: 12. From the cysteine up to the phenylalanine, the CDR3 has a length of 14 residues. Only CDR3 DNA remains: 42 bases, in frame from the first base. CDR1 and CDR2 are drawn from the germline V gene (reference sequence): DFQATT, SNEGSKA.

The sequenced sample consisted of peripheral blood or thyroid tissue (not recorded which). The source of this sequence is a young woman with Graves' hyperthyroidism. This chain is built from TRBV20-1 and TRBJ2-1; 8 of the junction bases match TRBD1. The CDR3 protein is CSALRQGKGDEQFF. In nucleotide form, the sequence is TGCAGTGCCCTTCGACAGGGGAAGGGCGATGAGCAGTTCTTC.